These 18 T cell receptor beta chains were sequenced from one sample in a study of blood T cell repertoires in COVID-19 (dated by TCRdb to 2019 to 2021). Preparation of the library involved the immunoSEQ multiplex PCR assay. Here the immuneACCESS table is served through TCRdb, limited to in-frame sequences with V and J called. Missing clones are a known gap in these copies; in checked studies unresolved V genes cover under half, and the rest lacks a known reason. The sample data list roughly 300,000 clones, and about 90% of these were observed just once. Around 5.9% of the sample comes from the top ten. The specimen was PBMCs or T cells enriched from blood (not recorded which). The receptor source for this set is a woman aged 25 to 39 who had recovered from COVID-19.

This clone has only one observation. This rearrangement joins TRBV21-1 to TRBJ1-5. TRBV21-1 is annotated as a pseudogene. CDR3 length: 14 amino acids. DNA of the CDR3: TGTGCCAGCAGCAGGTCCCCGGGCAATCAGCCCCAGCATTTT. It encodes CASSRSPGNQPQHF.

In this sample, this clone turned up once. The chain employs TRBV30 and TRBJ1-1, with D perhaps matching TRBD1 (6 bases). The germline V gene encodes CDR1 GTSNPN and CDR2 SVGIG (reference sequence). V was cut by 2 bases and J by 6 bases, with 16 bases left in between. This CDR3 has 14 amino acids. CDR3: CAWSPTTGWAEAFF. CDR3 in DNA: TGTGCCTGGAGTCCTACGACAGGTTGGGCTGAAGCTTTCTTT. Full variable domain (missing parts from reference TRBV30 and TRBJ1-1): SQTIHQWPATLVQPVGSPLSLECTVEGTSNPNLYWYRQAAGRGLQLLFYSVGIGQISSEVPQNLSASRPQDRQFILSSKKLLLSDSGFYLCAWSPTTGWAEAFFGQGTRLTVV.

This chain joins TRBV5-1 and TRBJ1-1; D is uncertain. V lost 0 bases and J lost 2, with 11 bases in between. This CDR3 spans 15 amino acids. Germline CDR1 SGHRS, CDR2 YFSETQ. CDR3 DNA sequence: TGCGCCAGCAGCTTGGTGGCCGGGTCTAACACTGAAGCTTTCTTT. Its protein product is CASSLVAGSNTEAFF.

The chain employs TRBV9 and TRBJ1-1; possible D gene TRBD1, 5 bases. Trimming cost V 2 bases and J 1 base, with 12 bases left between them. Germline V CDR1 and CDR2: SGDLS, YYNGEE. This CDR3 has 15 residues. CDR3 protein: CASSVSFQGNTEAFF. The CDR3 DNA reads TGTGCCAGCAGCGTTTCCTTTCAGGGGAACACTGAAGCTTTCTTT.

Only one count was recorded for this clone. J is TRBJ1-2 and V is TRBV9; 7 positions match TRBD1. The germline gives CDR1 SGDLS, CDR2 YYNGEE. The CDR3 totals 16 residues. The J segment lost 5 bases and the V segment lost 4 bases, leaving 14 bases of the junction unmatched. The CDR3 nucleotides read TGTGCCAGCAGCCCCCATCCTTTGGACAGGAAATATGGCTACACCTTC. Protein sequence: CASSPHPLDRKYGYTF.

The V gene is TRBV12-5, the J gene TRBJ2-3; 13 bases agree with TRBD2. The germline CDR1 and CDR2 sequences are LGHNT and FRNRAP. V shed 2 bases and J 4 bases; nucleotides not matched to a gene: 6. The CDR3 runs to 17 residues. The CDR3 reads CASGLLRTSGGPDTQYF. In nucleotides, the CDR3 is TGTGCTAGTGGTTTGCTCCGGACTAGCGGGGGCCCAGATACGCAGTATTTT.

The rearrangement joins TRBV5-1 to TRBJ2-3; 7 bases fit TRBD2. Trimming at V came to 0 bases and at J to 0 bases, leaving 4 bases not matched to a gene. The CDR3 sequence is 16 residues long. In germline, CDR1 is SGHRS, CDR2 YFSETQ. CDR3 coding DNA: TGCGCCAGCAGCTTGGAGGGGCGGGGGAGCACAGATACGCAGTATTTT. Protein: CASSLEGRGSTDTQYF.

This clone was counted between two and nine times. The chain recombines TRBV2 with TRBJ1-4, with 7 nucleotides matching TRBD1. The trim removed 6 bases at V and 8 bases at J, leaving 6 bases unmatched. Germline CDR1 reads SNHLY; CDR2 reads FYNNEI. The CDR3 runs 13 residues. The CDR3 sequence: CASRSTGNEKLFF. The DNA for the CDR3 is TGTGCCAGCAGGTCGACAGGGAACGAAAAACTGTTTTTT.

This clone was observed a few times. The sample contains more than one DNA sequence encoding this CDR3. The chain joins TRBV5-1 to TRBJ1-2, with 7 bases matching TRBD1. The length of the CDR3 is 13 residues. Germline V lookup: CDR1 SGHRS, CDR2 YFSETQ. V was pared by 0 bases and J by 7 bases, with 3 bases of the junction left unmatched. CDR3 nucleotides: TGCGCCAGCAGCTTGGAGGGGGCGAGTGGCTACACCTTC. It is translated as CASSLEGASGYTF.

The V call is TRBV4-2, the J call TRBJ1-3, with D hard to call. The length of the CDR3 is 17 residues. V was pared by 0 bases and J by 0 bases, with 12 bases between. Germline CDR1 reads LGHNA; CDR2 reads YNFKEQ. The CDR3: CASSQDRGRGSGNTIYF. The CDR3 coding sequence is TGTGCCAGCAGCCAAGATCGCGGCAGAGGCTCTGGAAACACCATATATTTT.

The count of this clone is one. The chain has TRBV30 and TRBJ1-2, with D perhaps matching TRBD1 (6 bases). The V gene's germline CDR1 is GTSNPN and CDR2 SVGIG (reference sequence). The CDR3 has 13 amino acids. V lost 0 bases, J lost 5 bases, and 10 bases lay in between. CDR3 bases: TGTGCCTGGAGTGTCTTAGGGGGTTATGGCTACACCTTC. Translated, it gives CAWSVLGGYGYTF.

The chain is built from TRBV27 and TRBJ1-4; D gene ambiguous. This CDR3 is 13 amino acids long. CDR1 MNHEY and CDR2 SMNVEV come from the germline V gene (reference sequence). The ends were cut back, 1 base at V and 11 bases at J, with 11 bases in the middle. CDR3 sequence: CASSLLESEKLFF. CDR3 nucleotides: TGTGCCAGCAGTTTATTAGAGTCCGAGAAACTGTTTTTT.

This clone was counted a single time. V usage is TRBV9 and J usage is TRBJ2-5; possible D gene TRBD1, 6 bases. Germline-derived CDR1 and CDR2 are SGDLS and YYNGEE. The V gene lost 4 bases and the J gene lost 1 base, with 11 bases spanning the gap. The CDR3 runs 14 residues. This CDR3 reads CASSPRGRQETQYF. CDR3 coding DNA: TGTGCCAGCAGCCCCAGGGGCCGCCAAGAGACCCAGTACTTC.

This chain links TRBV5-1 with TRBJ1-4, with 9 nucleotides matching TRBD1. Germline V gene sequence: CDR1 SGHRS, CDR2 YFSETQ. V was pared by 4 bases and J by 8 bases, with 6 bases of the junction left unmatched. This CDR3 spans 14 amino acids. The CDR3: CASSPTGGLEKLFF. The CDR3 DNA follows: TGCGCCAGCAGCCCTACAGGGGGCCTCGAAAAACTGTTTTTT.

In its sample, this clone was seen a few times. The chain carries TRBV2 and TRBJ1-1; TRBD1 matches 10 bases. Germline CDR1 and CDR2: SNHLY and FYNNEI. The CDR3 sequence is 14 residues long. V was clipped by 4 bases and J by 3 bases; unmatched bases: 2. The CDR3 loop is CASSGQGAYTEAFF. In DNA form, the CDR3 reads TGTGCCAGCAGTGGACAGGGGGCGTACACTGAAGCTTTCTTT.

V is TRBV19 and J is TRBJ1-6, with 9 bases fitting TRBD1. The CDR3 consists of 16 residues. V lost 5 bases and J lost 4; bases outside the gene matches: 6. Germline CDR1 LNHDA, CDR2 SQIVND (reference sequence). Written as DNA, the CDR3 is TGTGCCAGTAGTGGCTCCGGGACAGGGTATAATTCACCCCTCCACTTT. Encoded protein: CASSGSGTGYNSPLHF.

V is TRBV7-8 and J is TRBJ1-2; D possibly corresponds to TRBD1 (6 bases). The germline V gene has CDR1 SGHVS and CDR2 FQNEAQ. CDR3 length equals 14 residues. V dropped 7 bases and J dropped 6 bases, with 18 bases sitting between them. CDR3 in amino acids: CASTRRGSVNGYTF. Written as DNA, the CDR3 is TGTGCCAGCACCCGTAGGGGGTCGGTCAATGGCTACACCTTC.

The V gene is TRBV19, the J gene TRBJ1-5; 8 nucleotides align to TRBD1. Germline CDR1 reads LNHDA; CDR2 reads SQIVND (reference sequence). This CDR3 spans 16 amino acids. Germline trimming cut 3 bases from V and 1 base from J; bases unmatched to any gene: 5. DNA of the CDR3: TGTGCCAGTAGTATTCCGACAGGGGTGAGCAATCAGCCCCAGCATTTT. Translated, it gives CASSIPTGVSNQPQHF.